The clone carrying this T cell receptor (beta chain) was observed once. This CDR3 has 13 amino acids. Germline CDR1 reads GTSNPN; CDR2 reads SVGIG (reference sequence). Trimming left V 2 bases short and J 5 bases short, with 12 bases between. Ages ranged from 18 to 89 years, with residence in approximately 25 US areas. Participant-given clinical history determined each cohort assignment. Recovered participants had two consecutive negative NP/OP PCR tests, healthcare professional clearance, or symptom resolution. This sample is part of a study of blood T cell repertoires in COVID-19. Overall study: T cells, B-cell-depleted T cells, or PBMCs supplied cDNA or gDNA.

The repertoire was sequenced with immunoSEQ multiplex PCR; TCRdb's copy has only in-frame clones and lacks some. The sample lists approximately 480,000 clones; roughly nine tenths were seen once. V usage is TRBV30 and J usage is TRBJ2-5; tentative D call: TRBD2 (5 bases). The origin of this receptor is a young woman who had recovered from COVID-19. The sequencing sample was made of PBMCs or T cells enriched from blood (not recorded which). The CDR3, as DNA: TGTGCCTGGAGTAGGTCTGGCGGGGAGACCCAGTACTTC. Encoded protein: CAWSRSGGETQYF.